This is a list of T cell receptor beta chains from one sample in a study of T cells after yellow fever vaccination. Each CDR3 protein is one row after TCRdb ran MiXCR on the 5' RACE reads. The sample shows about 360,000 distinct CDR3 sequences, over 5% of them seen only once. The sequencing here drew on PBMCs, taken 5 days after the yellow fever booster vaccination. These receptors were collected from a man between 25 and 39 years old who received the YFV17D yellow fever vaccine. CDR3s include the opening cysteine and the closing phenylalanine or tryptophan. The D gene is left open where the match is weak. Clone size is shown for a subset of rows, as once, few, many or a class of expanded clone.

j_call d_call v_call clone_size cdr3_nt cdr3_aa
TRBJ1-1 NA TRBV6-1 NA TGTGCCAGCAACCAGTACAGTACCGTGAACACTGAAGCTTTCTTT CASNQYSTVNTEAFF
TRBJ2-1 NA TRBV5-1 few TGCGCCAGCAGCTTGGGGGGCGAGTCTGTGAATGAGCAGTTCTTC CASSLGGESVNEQFF
TRBJ1-6 TRBD1 TRBV6-5 NA TGTGCCAGCAGTTCGCAACGGACAGGGGGCGGTTCACCCCTCCACTTT CASSSQRTGGGSPLHF
TRBJ1-4 NA TRBV5-1 few TGCGCCAGCAGCCCTACGACGGACCTAACAACTAATGAAAAACTGTTTTTT CASSPTTDLTTNEKLFF
TRBJ2-5 NA TRBV12-3/TRBV12-4 NA TGTGCCAGCAGTAAAAAAGAGACCCAGTACTTC CASSKKETQYF
TRBJ2-5 NA TRBV5-4 NA TGTGCCAGCAGCCGCCCCCCGCAAGAGACCCAGTACTTC CASSRPPQETQYF
TRBJ1-5 NA TRBV4-3 NA TGCGCCAGCAGCCAAGAGGACAATTACAATCAGCCCCAGCATTTT CASSQEDNYNQPQHF
TRBJ2-3 NA TRBV4-2 NA TGTGCCAGCAGCCAAGGGGAGGGCACAGATACGCAGTATTTT CASSQGEGTDTQYF
TRBJ2-3 TRBD2 TRBV20-1 many TGCAGTGCTAGCGCTAGCGGGAGGGCCGGTACTGATACGCAGTATTTT CSASASGRAGTDTQYF
TRBJ2-7 NA TRBV19 few TGTGCCAGTAGTGACCCAAGGTCAAACTCCTACGAGCAGTACTTC CASSDPRSNSYEQYF
TRBJ1-5 NA TRBV23-1 NA TGCGCCAGCAGTCAATCGGCAGGGGCTTTCAATCAGCCCCAGCATTTT CASSQSAGAFNQPQHF
TRBJ2-4 NA TRBV7-2 many TGTGCCAGCAGCTTGGGCAGATCGGGCAAAAACATTCAGTACTTC CASSLGRSGKNIQYF
TRBJ2-7 NA TRBV18 few TGTGCCAGGGACACCCGACTATTAACAACGGGACACTTGTCCTACGAGCAGTACTTC CARDTRLLTTGHLSYEQYF
TRBJ2-7 NA TRBV20-1 few TGCAGTGCCTCAGCGGTCCTCTCCTACGAGCAGTACTTC CSASAVLSYEQYF
TRBJ1-1 NA TRBV29-1 NA TGCAGCGTTGTTAGGGTGAACACTGAAGCTTTCTTT CSVVRVNTEAFF
TRBJ2-7 NA TRBV4-3 few TGCGCCAGCAGCCAAGAGTCCCAGGCGGTCTACGAGCAGTACTTC CASSQESQAVYEQYF
TRBJ1-1 NA TRBV28 NA TGTGCCAGCAGTTTTATTATACGAATGAACACTGAAGCTTTCTTT CASSFIIRMNTEAFF
TRBJ2-2 TRBD2 TRBV7-2 NA TGTGCCAGCGAGCCTAGCGGGGCCCGATTATATGAGCTGTTTTTT CASEPSGARLYELFF
TRBJ1-1 NA TRBV7-2 many TGTGCCAGCAGCTTCGGACTCCTCACTGAAGCTTTCTTT CASSFGLLTEAFF
TRBJ1-4 TRBD1 TRBV7-9 few TGTGCCAGCAGTTCCCTACAGGGGATAGGTGAAAAACTGTTTTTT CASSSLQGIGEKLFF
TRBJ2-7 TRBD2 TRBV20-1 NA TGCAGTGCTAGAGATTTCAAGCGGGAAACCTACGAGCAGTACTTC CSARDFKRETYEQYF
TRBJ1-6 TRBD1 TRBV7-2 NA TGTGCCAGCAGATCCCACAGGGGATCACCCCTCCACTTT CASRSHRGSPLHF
TRBJ1-5 NA TRBV7-2 few TGTGCCAGCAGCTTGGGGGTTCTACTTAATCAGCCCCAGCATTTT CASSLGVLLNQPQHF
TRBJ2-7 TRBD1 TRBV27 NA TGTGCCAGCAGCTCTTTCCAACAGGGGTCAATCTACGAGCAGTACTTC CASSSFQQGSIYEQYF
TRBJ2-1 TRBD2 TRBV4-2 NA TGTGCCAGCAGCCGGGGACTAGCGGGAGGGCCTGGGGTTGGGAATGAGCAGTTCTTC CASSRGLAGGPGVGNEQFF
TRBJ2-1 TRBD2 TRBV12-3/TRBV12-4 few TGTGCCAGCAGTTGGCCCGGGACTAGCGGTATTCTCCCCTCCTACAATGAGCAGTTCTTC CASSWPGTSGILPSYNEQFF
TRBJ2-7 TRBD2 TRBV11-2 NA TGTGCCAGCAGCTTTTCAAGGACTAGCTCGTTTTTCGGGTACGAGCAGTACTTC CASSFSRTSSFFGYEQYF
TRBJ2-5 NA TRBV24-1 many TGTGCCACCAGTGATTCTAGCAGAGAGACCCAGTACTTC CATSDSSRETQYF
TRBJ2-1 NA TRBV9 NA TGTGCCAGCAGCGTAGGAGGACGTTTGGGGTCTACCTACAATGAGCAGTTCTTC CASSVGGRLGSTYNEQFF
TRBJ2-5 TRBD2 TRBV18 many TGTGCCAGCTCAGCCCCGGGAGGGCTGGAGACCCAGTACTTC CASSAPGGLETQYF
TRBJ2-1 NA TRBV12-3/TRBV12-4 few TGTGCCAGCAGTTCCGGACGGGTTAGCGCGGGCAATGAGCAGTTCTTC CASSSGRVSAGNEQFF
TRBJ2-2 NA TRBV15 many TGTGCCACCAGCAGAATGACCAACACCGGGGAGCTGTTTTTT CATSRMTNTGELFF
TRBJ2-7 TRBD2 TRBV19 NA TGTGCCAGTAGTGACGGCGGGAGAGGCGACGAGCAGTACTTC CASSDGGRGDEQYF
TRBJ1-2 TRBD1 TRBV4-3 many TGCGCCAGCAGCCAGGACAGGGCCTTCTATGGCTACACCTTC CASSQDRAFYGYTF
TRBJ1-2 NA TRBV7-2 many TGTGCCAGCAGCCCCCGGGACGCTGGCAGCTACACCTTC CASSPRDAGSYTF
TRBJ2-1 TRBD2 TRBV19 NA TGTGCCAGTAGTATGGGACTAGCGCCGACCTACAATGAGCAGTTCTTC CASSMGLAPTYNEQFF
TRBJ2-2 TRBD1 TRBV7-8 few TGTGCCAGCAGCTTACCTACACAGGGGGGCCCCACCGGGGAGCTGTTTTTT CASSLPTQGGPTGELFF
TRBJ2-1 TRBD2 TRBV19 NA TGTGCCAGTAGTCTAGGACTAGATGGGGGTGAGCAGTTCTTC CASSLGLDGGEQFF
TRBJ2-3 TRBD2 TRBV5-1 many TGCGCCAGCAGCTTGGTGACTAGCGGGACTGCAGATACGCAGTATTTT CASSLVTSGTADTQYF
TRBJ2-2 NA TRBV19 few TGTGCCAGTAGTATAACGACAGGTTTCACCGGGGAGCTGTTTTTT CASSITTGFTGELFF
TRBJ2-6 NA TRBV18 few TGTGCCAGCTCACCAGATGGTGGGGCCAACGTCCTGACTTTC CASSPDGGANVLTF
TRBJ2-2 NA TRBV5-1 NA TGCGCCAGCAGCTTGGACGGGAGCGGCACCGGGGAGCTGTTTTTT CASSLDGSGTGELFF
TRBJ2-5 NA TRBV5-1 few TGCGCCAGCAGGGCGGGAGAGACCCAGTACTTC CASRAGETQYF
TRBJ1-6 NA TRBV15 NA TGTGCCACCAGCAGAGAGGGCGAGAATTCACCCCTCCACTTT CATSREGENSPLHF
TRBJ2-7 NA TRBV6-5 few TGTGCCAGCAGCAGCAGGGACCGCGAGCAGTACTTC CASSSRDREQYF
TRBJ2-7 NA TRBV10-3 NA TGTGCCAGCCGGGACCCCTCCTACGAGCAGTACTTC CASRDPSYEQYF
TRBJ2-7 NA TRBV29-1 few TGCAGCGTTGTTGTGGGGTCTCACTACGAGCAGTACTTC CSVVVGSHYEQYF
TRBJ2-1 NA TRBV15 NA TGTGCCACCAGCAGGAAGGGACAAAGCCTGTGGAATGAGCAGTTCTTC CATSRKGQSLWNEQFF
TRBJ2-3 NA TRBV5-1 NA TGCGCCAGCAGCTTGGGGCAGCCGAAACCCACAGATACGCAGTATTTT CASSLGQPKPTDTQYF